This paragraph covers one T cell receptor (beta chain) sequence. Its antigen is still unknown. The data stem from a study of T cell responses to AZD1222 COVID-19 vaccine. General study results and limits: In the spike-specific TCR repertoire, nearly half reportedly target unmutated variant regions.

CDR1 SGHKS and CDR2 YYEKEE come from the germline V gene (reference sequence). Trimming took 1 base from V and 1 from J, leaving 5 bases between them. The CDR3 is 14 amino acids. Clones were sequenced by immunoSEQ multiplex PCR, and TCRdb holds only the in-frame ones, with some missing. This sample yields 150,000 to 200,000 clones, of which 80% to 95% are seen a single time; 1.9% belongs to the top ten. The genes are TRBV5-5 and TRBJ2-2; D gene uncertain. The TCR originated in an adult who received the AZD1222 COVID-19 vaccine. This material consisted of peripheral blood, taken 28 days after the second AZD1222 dose. The DNA for the CDR3 is TGTGCCAGCAGCTTGTGGGGGAACACCGGGGAGCTGTTTTTT. It is translated as CASSLWGNTGELFF.